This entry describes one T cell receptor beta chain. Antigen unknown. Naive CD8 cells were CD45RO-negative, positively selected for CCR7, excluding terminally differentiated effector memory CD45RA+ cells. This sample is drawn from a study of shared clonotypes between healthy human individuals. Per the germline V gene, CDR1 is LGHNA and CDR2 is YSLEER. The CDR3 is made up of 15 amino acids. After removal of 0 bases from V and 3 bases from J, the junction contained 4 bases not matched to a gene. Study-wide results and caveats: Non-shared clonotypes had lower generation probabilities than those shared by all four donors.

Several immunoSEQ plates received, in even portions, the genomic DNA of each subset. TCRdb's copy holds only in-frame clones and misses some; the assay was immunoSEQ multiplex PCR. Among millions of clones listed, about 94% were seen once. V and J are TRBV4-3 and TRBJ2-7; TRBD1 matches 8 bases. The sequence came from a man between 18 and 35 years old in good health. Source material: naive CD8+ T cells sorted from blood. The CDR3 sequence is CASSQDLGQGYEQYF. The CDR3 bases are TGCGCCAGCAGCCAAGATCTCGGACAGGGCTACGAGCAGTACTTC.